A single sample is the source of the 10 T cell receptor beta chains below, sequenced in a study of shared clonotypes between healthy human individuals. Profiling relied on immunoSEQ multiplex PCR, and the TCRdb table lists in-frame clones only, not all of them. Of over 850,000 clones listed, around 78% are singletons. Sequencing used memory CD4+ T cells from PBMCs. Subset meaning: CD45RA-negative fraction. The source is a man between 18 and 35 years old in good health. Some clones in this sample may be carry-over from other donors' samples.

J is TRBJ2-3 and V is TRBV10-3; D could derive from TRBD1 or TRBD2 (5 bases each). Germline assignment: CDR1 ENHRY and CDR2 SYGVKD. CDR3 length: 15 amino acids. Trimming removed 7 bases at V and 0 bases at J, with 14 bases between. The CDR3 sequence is CAITDRGTSTDTQYF. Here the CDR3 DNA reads TGTGCCATCACTGACCGGGGCACCAGCACAGATACGCAGTATTTT.

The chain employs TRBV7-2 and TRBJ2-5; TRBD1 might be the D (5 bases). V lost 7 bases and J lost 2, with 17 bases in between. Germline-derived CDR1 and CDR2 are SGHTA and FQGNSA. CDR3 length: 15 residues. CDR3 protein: CASNSGRVRQETQYF. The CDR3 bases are TGTGCCAGCAACTCTGGCAGGGTGAGGCAAGAGACCCAGTACTTC.

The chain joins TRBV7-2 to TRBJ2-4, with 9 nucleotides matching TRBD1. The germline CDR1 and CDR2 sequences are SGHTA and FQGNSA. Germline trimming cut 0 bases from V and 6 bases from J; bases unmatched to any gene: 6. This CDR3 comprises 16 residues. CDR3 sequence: CASSLALTGGVNIQYF. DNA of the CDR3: TGTGCCAGCAGCTTAGCCCTGACAGGGGGGGTAAACATTCAGTACTTC.

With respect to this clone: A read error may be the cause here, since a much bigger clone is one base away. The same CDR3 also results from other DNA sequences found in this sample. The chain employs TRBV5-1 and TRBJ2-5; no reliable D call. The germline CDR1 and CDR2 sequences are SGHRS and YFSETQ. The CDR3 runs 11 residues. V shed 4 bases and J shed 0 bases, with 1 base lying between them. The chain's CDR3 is CASSNQETQYF. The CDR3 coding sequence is TGCGCCAGCAGCAACCAAGAGACCCAGTACTTC.

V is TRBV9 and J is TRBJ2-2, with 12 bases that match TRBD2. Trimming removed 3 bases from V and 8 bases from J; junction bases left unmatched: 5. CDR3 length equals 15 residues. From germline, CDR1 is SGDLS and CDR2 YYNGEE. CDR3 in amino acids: CASSGLAGVAGELFF. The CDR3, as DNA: TGTGCCAGCAGCGGACTAGCGGGAGTGGCAGGGGAGCTGTTTTTT.

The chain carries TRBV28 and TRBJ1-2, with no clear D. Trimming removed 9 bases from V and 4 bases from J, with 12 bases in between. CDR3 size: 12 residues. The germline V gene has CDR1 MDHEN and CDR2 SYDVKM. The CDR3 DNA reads TGTGCCAGTAAGCAGCTAGGCTATGGCTACACCTTC. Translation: CASKQLGYGYTF.

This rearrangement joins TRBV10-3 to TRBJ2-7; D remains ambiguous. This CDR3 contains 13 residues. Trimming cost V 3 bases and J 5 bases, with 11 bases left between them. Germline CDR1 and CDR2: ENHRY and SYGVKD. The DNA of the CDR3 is TGTGCCATCAGTGATGGACCTGAGGACGAGCAGTACTTC. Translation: CAISDGPEDEQYF.

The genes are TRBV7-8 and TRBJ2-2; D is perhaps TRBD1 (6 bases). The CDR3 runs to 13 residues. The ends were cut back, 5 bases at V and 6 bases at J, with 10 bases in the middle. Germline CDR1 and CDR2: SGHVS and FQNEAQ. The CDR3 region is CASSPRGAGELFF. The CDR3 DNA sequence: TGTGCCAGCAGCCCCAGGGGAGCCGGGGAGCTGTTTTTT.

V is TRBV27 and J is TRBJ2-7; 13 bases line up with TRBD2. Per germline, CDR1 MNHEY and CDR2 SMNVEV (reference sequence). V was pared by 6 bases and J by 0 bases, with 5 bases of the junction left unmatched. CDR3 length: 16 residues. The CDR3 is CASREGLAGSSYEQYF. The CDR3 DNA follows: TGTGCCAGCAGGGAGGGACTAGCGGGAAGCTCCTACGAGCAGTACTTC.

The CDR3 region has the DNA TGTGCCAGCAGCACAAGACAGGGGGAGGGCTATGGCTACACCTTC. Translated, it gives CASSTRQGEGYGYTF. The chain links TRBV7-2 to TRBJ1-2; TRBD1 aligns across 9 bases. The germline gives CDR1 SGHTA, CDR2 FQGNSA. The CDR3 extends over 15 amino acids. J lost 4 bases, V lost 5 bases, and 8 bases had no gene match.